Listed below are T cell receptor beta chains from one sample, sequenced in a study of blood T cell repertoires in COVID-19. Method: immunoSEQ multiplex PCR; TCRdb's copy keeps in-frame clones and lacks some. The top ten clones hold around 6.2% of a sample with roughly 27,000 clones, 70% to 90% of them seen once. The sample taken for sequencing was peripheral blood. These receptor sequences come from a human donor in a cohort sampled during active COVID-19. CDR3s include the opening cysteine and the closing phenylalanine or tryptophan. The D gene is left open where the match is weak. The listing skips clone size in some rows; elsewhere it reads once, few, many or a size class.

DNA	CDR3	size	D	V	J
TGTGCCATCGCTGACGGGGGGACCTACAATGAGCAGTTCTTC	CAIADGGTYNEQFF	.	TRBD2	TRBV10-3	TRBJ2-1
TGCAGCGTTAACAGGGGGAACACCGGGGAGCTGTTTTTT	CSVNRGNTGELFF	.	TRBD1	TRBV29-1	TRBJ2-2
TGTGCCAGCAGTTCGAGGGACAGGGGAACCTACGAGCAGTACTTC	CASSSRDRGTYEQYF	.	TRBD1	TRBV6-5	TRBJ2-7
TGTGCCAGCAGCTTTAGCAGGGATTCCCACGAGCAGTACTTC	CASSFSRDSHEQYF	.	.	TRBV11-2	TRBJ2-7
TGTGGAGAAACGAGGGAGCAGTACTTC	CGETREQYF	few	.	TRBV5-4	TRBJ2-7
TGTGCCAGCAGCTCCAGGTTGAACACCGGGGAGCTGTTTTTT	CASSSRLNTGELFF	.	.	TRBV3-1/TRBV3-2	TRBJ2-2
TGTGCCAGCAGTTCGCGACAGGGGTTTATGGGTGAAAAACTGTTTTTT	CASSSRQGFMGEKLFF	once	TRBD1	TRBV27	TRBJ1-4
TGTGCCAGCAGCTTGGACATAGCGGGGCCGAGGAATGAGCAGTTCTTC	CASSLDIAGPRNEQFF	.	TRBD2	TRBV5-4	TRBJ2-1
TGTGCCACCTTCGACCACAGGGGCCATCAGCCCCAGCATTTT	CATFDHRGHQPQHF	.	TRBD1	TRBV19	TRBJ1-5
TGCGCCAGCAGGGGAGCGGGGGGACCCCAAGAGACCCAGTACTTC	CASRGAGGPQETQYF	.	TRBD2	TRBV5-1	TRBJ2-5
TGTGCCAGCAGCGCCCCGGGACTGCTCTCTGGAAACACCATATATTTT	CASSAPGLLSGNTIYF	.	.	TRBV9	TRBJ1-3
TGTGCCAGCAGCTCGGGGACAGGAGTCTATGGCTACACCTTC	CASSSGTGVYGYTF	once	TRBD1	TRBV5-4	TRBJ1-2
TGTGCCAGCAGTCAACCGGGACAGAGCTATGGCTACACCTTC	CASSQPGQSYGYTF	.	TRBD1	TRBV5-6	TRBJ1-2
TGTGCCAGCAAGAACAGGGTTGGCACTGAAGCTTTCTTT	CASKNRVGTEAFF	.	.	TRBV6-5	TRBJ1-1
TGTGCCAGCAGCCTTGTCCGTTCTAGACCTTCCTACAATGAGCAGTTCTTC	CASSLVRSRPSYNEQFF	.	.	TRBV3-1/TRBV3-2	TRBJ2-1
TGTGCCAGCAGCCCGGGACAGGGACTTGGGGAGACCCAGTACTTC	CASSPGQGLGETQYF	.	TRBD1	TRBV7-2	TRBJ2-5
TGCGCCAGCAGCCAAAAAAGCCCCGGGACAGTCTACCAAGAGACCCAGTACTTC	CASSQKSPGTVYQETQYF	.	TRBD1	TRBV4-3	TRBJ2-5
TGTGCCAGCAGTTACGGGGGGGCGGCCCAGTACTTC	CASSYGGAAQYF	.	.	TRBV6-2/TRBV6-3	TRBJ2-5
TGTGCCAGCAGCTTAATGGACAGAGCCGGGTACGAGCAGTACTTC	CASSLMDRAGYEQYF	.	.	TRBV7-9	TRBJ2-7
TGTGCCAGTGCCACTAGGCGGGGGGGACTCACCGGGGAGCTGTTTTTT	CASATRRGGLTGELFF	.	TRBD2	TRBV2	TRBJ2-2
TGTGCCAGCAGCGTAGTGGGCTTGGGAGGACCAACAGATACGCAGTATTTT	CASSVVGLGGPTDTQYF	.	.	TRBV9	TRBJ2-3
TGTGCCACCCTGACTCCCCAAGAGACCCAGTACTTC	CATLTPQETQYF	once	.	TRBV24-1	TRBJ2-5
TGTGCCAGCAGCTACGGACAGGGGGCGACGGGGGCCGGGGAGCTGTTTTTT	CASSYGQGATGAGELFF	.	TRBD1	TRBV7-3	TRBJ2-2
TGCGCCAGCAGCTTGGAAGCAGGGGCCAGCTCTGGAAACACCATATATTTT	CASSLEAGASSGNTIYF	once	.	TRBV5-1	TRBJ1-3
TGTGCCAGCATGGGAACACAGGGGGCAGGCAATCAGCCCCAGCATTTT	CASMGTQGAGNQPQHF	.	TRBD1	TRBV28	TRBJ1-5
TGTGCCAGCTCACCGGACAGTTCCTCCTACGAGCAGTACTTC	CASSPDSSSYEQYF	.	.	TRBV18	TRBJ2-7
TGTGCCAGCAGTGAGGGGACAGGGGGTAACTATGGCTACACCTTC	CASSEGTGGNYGYTF	.	TRBD1	TRBV2	TRBJ1-2
TGCGCCAGCAGCTTGGTCCAGACGAACACCGGGGAGCTGTTTTTT	CASSLVQTNTGELFF	once	.	TRBV5-1	TRBJ2-2
TGTGCCAGCAGCTTGGAGGTAGCGGGGACGGGCAATGAGCAGTTCTTC	CASSLEVAGTGNEQFF	.	TRBD2	TRBV5-6	TRBJ2-1
TGTGCCAGCAGCTCGCTGGGTATAAGCGGGATTACACCCCTCCACTTT	CASSSLGISGITPLHF	few	.	TRBV7-2	TRBJ1-6
TGTGCCAGCAGCCCGGTGATAAGCGGGGGGCTGTTCTTC	CASSPVISGGLFF	medium-sized	TRBD2	TRBV14	TRBJ2-1
TGTGCCAGCAGCCCTGCCGGGAGCGGAACTAGCACAGATACGCAGTATTTT	CASSPAGSGTSTDTQYF	.	.	TRBV5-5	TRBJ2-3
TGTGCCAGCAGTACAGGACAGGGGATAGGCTACACCTTC	CASSTGQGIGYTF	.	TRBD1	TRBV28	TRBJ1-2
TGTGCCAGCAGCCCCGTTTTGGGGGGGTACAATGAGCAGTTCTTC	CASSPVLGGYNEQFF	.	TRBD2	TRBV7-3	TRBJ2-1
TGTGCCAGCAGCCCCGACAGGGCCTATAATTCACCCCTCCACTTT	CASSPDRAYNSPLHF	.	TRBD1	TRBV2	TRBJ1-6
TGCGCCAGCAGCTTGACTACTAGCGGGGGCCTTAGCACAGATACGCAGTATTTT	CASSLTTSGGLSTDTQYF	.	TRBD2	TRBV5-1	TRBJ2-3
TGTGCCAGCAGGACAGGCGCGAACACCGGGGAGCTGTTTTTT	CASRTGANTGELFF	.	.	TRBV2	TRBJ2-2
TGTGCCAGCAGCACCAGAGGGGGCACTGAAGCTTTCTTT	CASSTRGGTEAFF	.	.	TRBV7-3	TRBJ1-1
TGTGCCAGCAGCTTGCTAGCGGGGGGGCCCACCGGGGAGCTGTTTTTT	CASSLLAGGPTGELFF	.	TRBD2	TRBV7-3	TRBJ2-2
TGTGCCAGCAGCTTGGCTAGCGGGGGGGGAGAGACCCAGTACTTC	CASSLASGGGETQYF	.	TRBD2	TRBV5-6	TRBJ2-5
TGTGCCAGCAGCCAAGATACGGCTAGCGGGGGGCGGAATGAGCAGTTCTTC	CASSQDTASGGRNEQFF	.	TRBD2	TRBV4-2	TRBJ2-1
TGTGCCAGCAGTAAGGGACAGAAGGAACGGCAGTACTTC	CASSKGQKERQYF	.	TRBD1	TRBV27	TRBJ2-7
TGTGCCAGCAGCTTGGGGGCAGCCTTCGTCGAGCAGTACTTC	CASSLGAAFVEQYF	.	.	TRBV5-8	TRBJ2-7
TGTGCCAGCAGTGAAGCGTGGGGACAGGGGGCCGGGGAGCTGTTTTTT	CASSEAWGQGAGELFF	.	TRBD1	TRBV6-1	TRBJ2-2
TGTGCCACCGAGGTGGGGTGGGGGGAGGCTAATGAAAAACTGTTTTTT	CATEVGWGEANEKLFF	.	.	TRBV24-1	TRBJ1-4
TGTGCCAGCAGCAGACAGGGAGGCACAGATACGCAGTATTTT	CASSRQGGTDTQYF	.	TRBD1	TRBV6-4	TRBJ2-3
TGTGCCAGCAACCCTACTCAAGAGACCCAGTACTTC	CASNPTQETQYF	once	.	TRBV2	TRBJ2-5
TGCGCCAGCAGCAAAAGCCTCGCGGGAGAGACCCAGTACTTC	CASSKSLAGETQYF	.	.	TRBV4-3	TRBJ2-5
TGTGCCAGCAGTTACTCTGGGGACAGCTCCTACGAGCAGTACTTC	CASSYSGDSSYEQYF	.	TRBD1	TRBV6-5	TRBJ2-7
TGCGCCAGCAGCCCTAATTCGGGTGACACAGATACGCAGTATTTT	CASSPNSGDTDTQYF	.	.	TRBV10-1	TRBJ2-3
TGTGCCAGCAGTCCTCTAGCGGGGTCAGCGGAGACCCAGTACTTC	CASSPLAGSAETQYF	.	TRBD2	TRBV3-1/TRBV3-2	TRBJ2-5
TGCGCCAGCACGGGTACAGGGTCCGGGGAGCTGTTTTTT	CASTGTGSGELFF	.	.	TRBV10-2	TRBJ2-2
TGTGCCAGCAGCACAGGACAGGGGGGCGGCAATCAGCCCCAGCATTTT	CASSTGQGGGNQPQHF	.	TRBD1	TRBV7-9	TRBJ1-5
TGTGCCAGCAGCGTAGTGGGCGCGCCAACACAAGAGACCCAGTACTTC	CASSVVGAPTQETQYF	.	.	TRBV9	TRBJ2-5
TGTGCCAGCACAAAGCAGGGGGCGGGGGCGGCTTTCTTT	CASTKQGAGAAFF	once	TRBD1	TRBV28	TRBJ1-1
TGTGCCAGCAGGGGGGGGGCAGGGCCCACCGGGGAGCTGTTTTTT	CASRGGAGPTGELFF	.	.	TRBV6-5	TRBJ2-2